This T cell receptor (beta chain) was obtained from a study of post-analysis software for immune sequencing data. The study's findings and limits: Five TRBV segments occurring more often in patients than controls included TRBV5-6, TRBV5-1 and TRBV20-1.

Each TCR beta cDNA library carried unique molecular identifiers. TCRdb analysed the PCR reads with MiXCR anew, one entry per CDR3 protein. Of about 380,000 distinct CDR3 sequences listed, less than 40% are singletons. The V segment lost 5 bases and the J segment 3 bases; nucleotides outside the gene matches: 9. The CDR3 is 16 amino acids. Worth noting for this clonotype: Its antigen is unknown.

The sample consisted of blood. The V and J genes are TRBV12-3 or TRBV12-4 and TRBJ2-4; the match to TRBD1 covers 8 bases. This receptor was taken from a girl aged 10 to 17 with multiple sclerosis. The DNA of the CDR3 is TGTGCCAGCAGTCTACCAGGGGGCTGGGGCAAAAACATTCAGTACTTC. Translation: CASSLPGGWGKNIQYF.